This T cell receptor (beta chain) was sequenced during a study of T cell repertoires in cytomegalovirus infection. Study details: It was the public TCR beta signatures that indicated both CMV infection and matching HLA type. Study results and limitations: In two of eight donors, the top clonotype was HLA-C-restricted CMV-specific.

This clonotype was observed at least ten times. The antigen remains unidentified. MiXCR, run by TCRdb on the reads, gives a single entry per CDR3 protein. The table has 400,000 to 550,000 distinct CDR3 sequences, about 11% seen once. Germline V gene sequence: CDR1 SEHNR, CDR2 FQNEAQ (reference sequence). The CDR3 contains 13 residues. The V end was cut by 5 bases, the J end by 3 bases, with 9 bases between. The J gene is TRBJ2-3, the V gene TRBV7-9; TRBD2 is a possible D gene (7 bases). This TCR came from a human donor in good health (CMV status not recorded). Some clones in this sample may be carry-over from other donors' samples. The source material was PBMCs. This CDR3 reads CASSGRGTDTQYF. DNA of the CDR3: TGTGCCAGCAGCGGGAGGGGGACAGATACGCAGTATTTT.